This T cell receptor (beta chain) was found in a study of graft-versus-host responses after intestinal transplantation. Study observations and caveats: Detected in recipient marrow were GvH clones, some of which were first observed in ileum or blood.

Germline trimming cut 5 bases from V and 4 bases from J; bases unmatched to any gene: 3. This CDR3 has 15 residues. Per germline, CDR1 MNHEY and CDR2 SMNVEV (reference sequence). Upon completion of the reaction, proliferating CFSE-low responders, both CD3+CD4+ and CD3+CD8+, were sorted. Assay: immunoSEQ multiplex PCR; the TCRdb copy retains only in-frame clones and omits some. The sample has fewer than 20,000 clones, more than 25% seen once. This TCR was recovered from a human patient who received an intestinal transplant. The sequencing used alloreactive CD4+ T cells from a mixed lymphocyte reaction culture, collected before intestinal transplant. Described subset: CFSE-low proliferating T cells sorted from roughly 6-day pre-transplant mixed lymphocyte reaction (GvH or HvG direction). V is TRBV27 and J is TRBJ2-7, with 15 bases lining up with TRBD2. CDR3 region: CASSRTSGGAYEQYF. The CDR3 nucleotides read TGTGCCAGCAGTCGGACTAGCGGGGGGGCATACGAGCAGTACTTC.